This T cell receptor (beta chain) was sequenced in a study of T cells in Graves' hyperthyroidism and ophthalmopathy. The source of the PBMCs was around 10 ml of fresh peripheral blood. This clonotype was seen only once. As yet, its antigen is unknown. Study-level results: Ophthalmopathy got predicted by the model a median about six months before its onset.

This CDR3 spans 16 amino acids. Germline loops: CDR1 MNHEY, CDR2 SVGEGT. Trimming stripped 0 bases from V and 10 bases from J, with 18 bases between. RNA transcripts gave rise to amplified TCR beta CDR3 regions. HTBI primers were used for first-round RT-PCR of the TCR CDR3. TCRdb reprocessed the multiplex PCR reads with MiXCR, giving one entry per CDR3 protein. The sample shows around 600,000 distinct CDR3 sequences, 12% to 15% of them seen only once. The chain combines TRBV6-2 or TRBV6-3 with TRBJ1-4; weak D call: TRBD1 (6 bases). The receptor's source is a woman under 30 with Graves' ophthalmopathy. Sample: blood. This CDR3 reads CASSYSRGRGPGKLFF. The CDR3 coding sequence is TGTGCCAGCAGTTACTCGAGGGGGAGGGGTCCAGGAAAACTGTTTTTT.